This is a list of T cell receptor beta chains from one sample in a study of T-cell memory formation after mild COVID-19. MiXCR was run by TCRdb on the 5' RACE reads, yielding one entry per CDR3 protein. The table records roughly 180,000 distinct CDR3 sequences, about 18% of them present only once. The sample was PBMCs or a T cell subset sorted from them (not recorded which). These receptors all come from a man between 18 and 29 years old who had mild COVID-19 (a few samples of this study predate the infection). Cell type and time point are not known. The CDR3 runs from the conserved cysteine through the conserved F or W. D genes are given only for firm matches. A clone size is listed for some rows: how often the clone was seen (once, few, many), or a class if it is expanded.

clone_size: few
d_call: .
v_call: TRBV7-2
j_call: TRBJ2-3
cdr3_nt: TGTGCCAGCAGCTTAAGGAGGTTCCCAGATACGCAGTATTTT
cdr3_aa: CASSLRRFPDTQYF

clone_size: few
d_call: .
v_call: TRBV15
j_call: TRBJ2-3
cdr3_nt: TGTGCCACCAGCAGAGATCGAGGGGCAGATACGCAGTATTTT
cdr3_aa: CATSRDRGADTQYF

clone_size: .
d_call: .
v_call: TRBV7-2
j_call: TRBJ1-1
cdr3_nt: TGTGCCAGCAGCCCCACCCAGGGCAGTTCCGAAGCTTTCTTT
cdr3_aa: CASSPTQGSSEAFF

clone_size: few
d_call: .
v_call: TRBV18
j_call: TRBJ2-1
cdr3_nt: TGTGCCAGCTCATTTTTTCAGACCCGTGGGAATGAGCAGTTCTTC
cdr3_aa: CASSFFQTRGNEQFF

clone_size: once
d_call: .
v_call: TRBV9
j_call: TRBJ1-1
cdr3_nt: TGTGCCAGCAAAGACAGCACGGACACTGAAGCTTTCTTT
cdr3_aa: CASKDSTDTEAFF

clone_size: .
d_call: .
v_call: TRBV7-3
j_call: TRBJ2-5
cdr3_nt: TGTGCCAGCAGCTTGGGACCTCAAGAGACCCAGTACTTC
cdr3_aa: CASSLGPQETQYF

clone_size: few
d_call: TRBD2
v_call: TRBV10-3
j_call: TRBJ2-1
cdr3_nt: TGTGCCATCAGTGGGGACTATCTATCCTACAATGAGCAGTTCTTC
cdr3_aa: CAISGDYLSYNEQFF

clone_size: many
d_call: .
v_call: TRBV20-1
j_call: TRBJ1-1
cdr3_nt: TGCAGTGCTTACGACAGGCACACTGAAGCTTTCTTT
cdr3_aa: CSAYDRHTEAFF

clone_size: .
d_call: TRBD2
v_call: TRBV4-2
j_call: TRBJ2-5
cdr3_nt: TGTGCCAGCAGCCGGCGACTAGCGGGGGGCCCGGAAGAGACCCAGTACTTC
cdr3_aa: CASSRRLAGGPEETQYF

clone_size: many
d_call: .
v_call: TRBV3-1
j_call: TRBJ2-5
cdr3_nt: TGTGCCAGCAGCCAAGAGGTGACCCAGTACTTC
cdr3_aa: CASSQEVTQYF

clone_size: .
d_call: .
v_call: TRBV20-1
j_call: TRBJ1-5
cdr3_nt: TGCAGTGCTAGGGGTAGCAATCAGCCCCAGCATTTT
cdr3_aa: CSARGSNQPQHF

clone_size: few
d_call: .
v_call: TRBV6-2/TRBV6-3
j_call: TRBJ1-2
cdr3_nt: TGTGCCAGCAGTCCCCACGTGGGGACCAACTATGGCTACACCTTC
cdr3_aa: CASSPHVGTNYGYTF

clone_size: .
d_call: .
v_call: TRBV7-3
j_call: TRBJ2-1
cdr3_nt: TGTGCCAGCAGCAAACAGGGTGGTAGGAACAATGAGCAGTTCTTC
cdr3_aa: CASSKQGGRNNEQFF

clone_size: few
d_call: .
v_call: TRBV27
j_call: TRBJ1-6
cdr3_nt: TGTGCCAGCCGGTGGCGGAGGGCATTTTCACCCCTCCACTTT
cdr3_aa: CASRWRRAFSPLHF

clone_size: .
d_call: .
v_call: TRBV3-1
j_call: TRBJ1-2
cdr3_nt: TGTGCCAGCAGACTACAGGGCTACGGCTACACCTTC
cdr3_aa: CASRLQGYGYTF

clone_size: .
d_call: .
v_call: TRBV29-1
j_call: TRBJ2-5
cdr3_nt: TGCAGCGTTGTTAATACCGGGGGCGGAGAGACCCAGTACTTC
cdr3_aa: CSVVNTGGGETQYF

clone_size: few
d_call: .
v_call: TRBV12-3/TRBV12-4
j_call: TRBJ2-1
cdr3_nt: TGTGCCAGCAGTTTACCGGGTTCCTACAATGAGCAGTTCTTC
cdr3_aa: CASSLPGSYNEQFF